This TCR beta chain derives from a study of cytomegalovirus exposure and HLA in healthy donors. Overall study context: Within the Caucasian-associated ancestry cluster were about 81% of the 350 to 400 genotyped donors.

Healthy individuals who donated bone marrow served as the donors. The donors, nominally healthy at sampling, likely had unrecorded immune exposures. The primer mix had 60 Vbeta and 13 Jbeta primers. The protocol was immunoSEQ multiplex PCR, while the TCRdb copy is restricted to in-frame clones and leaves out a portion. The sample consists of around 200,000 clones, 70% to 85% of them appearing once. This clone showed up just once. Its matching antigen is unknown. Whole-study findings and limits: One variant, a missense change in DCLRE1C, was linked in a later analysis to TCR beta V- and J-gene trimming.

With V trimmed by 3 bases and J by 1 base, 6 bases remained unmatched. The CDR3 has 17 amino acids. Germline V CDR1 and CDR2: LNHDA, SQIVND (reference sequence). The V gene is TRBV19, the J gene TRBJ1-1, with TRBD1 matching 12 bases. Sequencing was carried out using PBMCs. The source is a girl aged 2-10 years in good health and CMV-seropositive. CDR3 DNA sequence: TGTGCCAGTAGTATTCCGGGACAGGGGGCCGAGAACACTGAAGCTTTCTTT. It is translated as CASSIPGQGAENTEAFF.